Listed here are 18 T cell receptor beta chains from one sample, sequenced in a study of pediatric ulcerative colitis. During colonoscopy, one to two rectal pinch biopsies were collected. Libraries were prepared by immunoSEQ multiplex PCR; TCRdb keeps only in-frame clonotypes and omits some of them. The data contain around 34,000 clones, about 81% of them seen just once; the ten biggest clones take up 1.1%. Sequencing was performed on gut tissue. Receptor source: a boy younger than 18 with mild ulcerative colitis.

The chain recombines TRBV7-2 with TRBJ2-7; 8 bases match TRBD1. The CDR3 is 17 amino acids. After removal of 5 bases from V and 2 bases from J, the junction contained 14 bases not matched to a gene. CDR1 SGHTA and CDR2 FQGNSA come from the germline V gene. Here the CDR3 reads CASSPPVSTGDAYEQYF. CDR3 nucleotides: TGTGCCAGCAGCCCCCCGGTGTCGACAGGGGATGCCTACGAGCAGTACTTC.

V and J are TRBV7-9 and TRBJ1-2; D unclear. The CDR3 sequence is 11 residues long. Per the germline V gene, CDR1 is SEHNR and CDR2 is FQNEAQ (reference sequence). V lost 0 bases and J lost 5, with 1 base in between. The CDR3 is CASSLAYGYTF. The CDR3 nucleotides are TGTGCCAGCAGCTTAGCGTATGGCTACACCTTC.

V is TRBV6-1 and J is TRBJ1-4; D not certain. This CDR3 contains 12 residues. Germline CDR1 is MNHNS and CDR2 is SASEGT. Trimming shortened V by 11 bases and J by 5 bases, and 12 bases separated the two germline ends. The CDR3, as DNA: TGTGCCTCCTCGCGGGTAAATGAAAAACTGTTTTTT. Translation gives CASSRVNEKLFF.

The rearrangement links TRBV7-9 to TRBJ2-1; 7 bases line up with TRBD1. V gave up 0 bases and J gave up 2 bases; unmatched junction bases: 7. The CDR3 extends over 17 amino acids. Looked up from germline, CDR1 is SEHNR and CDR2 is FQNEAQ (reference sequence). CDR3 sequence reads: CASSLATWTGPYNEQFF. The CDR3 DNA reads TGTGCCAGCAGCTTAGCCACCTGGACAGGTCCCTACAATGAGCAGTTCTTC.

The V call is TRBV4-1, the J call TRBJ1-1; possibly TRBD1 for D (5 bases). Trimming left V 0 bases short and J 4 bases short, with 15 bases between. Germline values: CDR1 MGHRA, CDR2 YSYEKL. The CDR3 consists of 16 residues. CDR3 loop: CASSQEGDSRGTEAFF. The CDR3 coding sequence is TGCGCCAGCAGCCAAGAAGGGGACTCAAGGGGCACTGAAGCTTTCTTT.

The V gene is TRBV27, the J gene TRBJ2-7, with D unresolved. CDR3 size: 13 residues. Trimming removed 4 bases at V and 0 bases at J, with 7 bases between. Germline CDR1 and CDR2: MNHEY and SMNVEV (reference sequence). The CDR3 reads CASSYGFSYEQYF. CDR3 nucleotide sequence: TGTGCCAGCAGTTATGGATTCTCCTACGAGCAGTACTTC.

The chain carries TRBV18 and TRBJ2-2, with D possibly TRBD1 on 6 matching bases. CDR1 and CDR2 (germline): KGHSH, LQKENI. Deletions cut 2 bases from V and 6 bases from J, with 19 bases between. The CDR3 is made up of 17 amino acids. The CDR3 DNA is TGTGCCAGCTCACCAAGGGTTTCGGCAGGGGAGTCCGGGGAGCTGTTTTTT. Its protein product is CASSPRVSAGESGELFF.

The chain has TRBV20-1 and TRBJ1-6, with D uncertain. The V end lost 3 bases, the J end lost 14 bases, and 11 bases lay between the germline ends. Germline values: CDR1 DFQATT, CDR2 SNEGSKA (reference sequence). The CDR3 is made up of 11 amino acids. In nucleotides, the CDR3 is TGCAGTGCTAGTTTATCGAGAACCCTCCACTTT. Its translation is CSASLSRTLHF.

The chain employs TRBV19 and TRBJ1-5; tentatively, D is TRBD1 (5 bases). This CDR3 has 19 amino acids. Trimming removed 5 bases from V and 1 base from J, with 24 bases in between. Per germline, CDR1 LNHDA and CDR2 SQIVND (reference sequence). CDR3: CASSAPVPDYEGSNQPQHF. CDR3 nucleotides: TGTGCCAGTAGTGCCCCTGTTCCCGATTATGAGGGGAGCAATCAGCCCCAGCATTTT.

The V and J genes are TRBV7-9 and TRBJ2-5; D is uncertain. Trimming removed 1 base from V and 2 bases from J, with 14 bases in between. The germline gives CDR1 SEHNR, CDR2 FQNEAQ (reference sequence). The CDR3 consists of 16 residues. The CDR3 DNA reads as TGTGCCAGCAGCTTAGTCATGGGTTCGCCTCAAGAGACCCAGTACTTC. This encodes CASSLVMGSPQETQYF.

This clone was counted a few times. The chain employs TRBV5-8 and TRBJ2-1, with D tentatively TRBD1 (6 bases). There are 12 residues in the CDR3. The germline V gene has CDR1 SGHTS and CDR2 YDEGEE. V gave up 1 base and J gave up 8 bases, with 7 bases separating them. The CDR3 DNA follows: TGTGCCAGCAGCTTGAAGGGGGATGAGCAGTTCTTC. This codes for CASSLKGDEQFF.

This clone showed up just a few times. The chain is built from TRBV5-4 and TRBJ1-2; TRBD1 is a possible D gene (5 bases). This CDR3 has 15 amino acids. V was trimmed by 3 bases and J by 3 bases, leaving 15 bases between them. Germline values: CDR1 SGHNT, CDR2 YYREEE (reference sequence). In DNA form, the CDR3 reads TGTGCCAGCAGCTCGGGGGAGGCGGACTACTATGGCTACACCTTC. Its translation: CASSSGEADYYGYTF.

J is TRBJ2-1 and V is TRBV2; 7 bases align to TRBD2. V lost 4 bases and J lost 7; bases outside the gene matches: 4. This CDR3 is 13 amino acids long. Germline-derived CDR1 and CDR2 are SNHLY and FYNNEI. The CDR3 protein is CASSVLAWNEQFF. CDR3 sequence (DNA): TGTGCCAGCAGTGTACTAGCGTGGAATGAGCAGTTCTTC.

This sequence joins TRBV5-1 and TRBJ2-3; TRBD2 agrees at 8 bases. The CDR3 is 15 residues long. The J segment lost 3 bases and the V segment lost 2 bases, leaving 5 bases of the junction unmatched. Germline V gene sequence: CDR1 SGHRS, CDR2 YFSETQ. The CDR3 DNA sequence: TGCGCCAGCAGCTTCACGGGGGGGCCTACAGATACGCAGTATTTT. Encoded protein: CASSFTGGPTDTQYF.

This rearrangement joins TRBV2 to TRBJ2-2; no clear D. There are 14 residues in the CDR3. Trimming took 6 bases from V and 0 from J, leaving 8 bases between them. Germline V gene sequence: CDR1 SNHLY, CDR2 FYNNEI. CDR3 protein: CASRTASNTGELFF. The CDR3 DNA reads as TGTGCCAGCAGGACGGCCTCGAACACCGGGGAGCTGTTTTTT.

The chain uses TRBV2 and TRBJ2-3; no reliable D call. Trimming removed 8 bases from V and 1 base from J, with 1 base in between. Germline V gene data show CDR1 as SNHLY and CDR2 as FYNNEI. The length of the CDR3 is 10 residues. This CDR3 reads CASRTDTQYF. The DNA of the CDR3 is TGTGCCAGCCGCACAGATACGCAGTATTTT. The full variable domain, in which reference TRBV2 and TRBJ2-3 provide the parts outside the CDR3, is EPEVTQTPSHQVTQMGQEVILRCVPISNHLYFYWYRQILGQKVEFLVSFYNNEISEKSEIFDDQFSVERPDGSNFTLKIRSTKLEDSAMYFCASRTDTQYFGPGTRLTVL.

The chain is built from TRBV5-6 and TRBJ1-2, with 7 bases that match TRBD1. With V trimmed by 0 bases and J by 4 bases, 3 bases remained unmatched. The CDR3 is made up of 14 amino acids. CDR1 is SGHDT, CDR2 YYEEEE, per germline. The CDR3, as DNA: TGTGCCAGCAGCTTGGGGGACAGAAGCTATGGCTACACCTTC. Amino acid sequence: CASSLGDRSYGYTF. The full variable domain, completed using reference TRBV5-6 and TRBJ1-2, is DAGVTQSPTHLIKTRGQQVTLRCSPKSGHDTVSWYQQALGQGPQFIFQYYEEEERQRGNFPDRFSGHQFPNYSSELNVNALLLGDSALYLCASSLGDRSYGYTFGSGTRLTVV.

The rearrangement joins TRBV30 to TRBJ2-3; no definite D call. This CDR3 comprises 11 residues. Germline values: CDR1 GTSNPN, CDR2 SVGIG (reference sequence). Trimming took off 0 bases at V and 6 bases at J, with 4 bases between the two ends. CDR3 sequence: CAWSVSDTQYF. CDR3 DNA sequence: TGTGCCTGGAGTGTTTCGGATACGCAGTATTTT.